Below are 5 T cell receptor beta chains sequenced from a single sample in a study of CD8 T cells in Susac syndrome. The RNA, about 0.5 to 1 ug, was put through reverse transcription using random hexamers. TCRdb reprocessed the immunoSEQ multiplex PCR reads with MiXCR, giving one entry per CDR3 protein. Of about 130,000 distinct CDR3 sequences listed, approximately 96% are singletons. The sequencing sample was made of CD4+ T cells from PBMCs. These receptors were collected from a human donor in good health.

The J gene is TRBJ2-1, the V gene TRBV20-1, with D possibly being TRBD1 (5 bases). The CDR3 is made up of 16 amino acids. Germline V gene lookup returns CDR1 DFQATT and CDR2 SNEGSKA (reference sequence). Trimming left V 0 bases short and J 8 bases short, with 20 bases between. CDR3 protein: CSARDGQGMKIDEQFF. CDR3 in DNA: TGCAGTGCTAGAGATGGGCAGGGTATGAAGATCGATGAGCAGTTCTTC.

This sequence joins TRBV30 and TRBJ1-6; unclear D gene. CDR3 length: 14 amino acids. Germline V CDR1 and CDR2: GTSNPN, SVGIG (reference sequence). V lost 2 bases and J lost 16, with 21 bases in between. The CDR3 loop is CAWSLSFPEPALHF. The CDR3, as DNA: TGTGCCTGGAGTCTTTCATTTCCAGAGCCCGCACTCCACTTT.

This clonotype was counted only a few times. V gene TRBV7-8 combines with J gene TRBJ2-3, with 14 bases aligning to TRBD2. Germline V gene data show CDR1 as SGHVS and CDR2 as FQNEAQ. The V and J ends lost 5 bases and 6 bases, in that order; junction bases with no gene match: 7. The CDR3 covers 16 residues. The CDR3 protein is CASSRGLAGGSDTQYF. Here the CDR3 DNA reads TGTGCCAGCAGCCGCGGACTAGCGGGAGGATCGGATACGCAGTATTTT.

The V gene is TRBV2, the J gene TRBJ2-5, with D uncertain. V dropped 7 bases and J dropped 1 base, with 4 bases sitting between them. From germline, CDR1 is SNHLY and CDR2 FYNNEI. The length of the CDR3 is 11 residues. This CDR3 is CASTLQETQYF. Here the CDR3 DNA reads TGTGCCAGCACCCTCCAAGAGACCCAGTACTTC.

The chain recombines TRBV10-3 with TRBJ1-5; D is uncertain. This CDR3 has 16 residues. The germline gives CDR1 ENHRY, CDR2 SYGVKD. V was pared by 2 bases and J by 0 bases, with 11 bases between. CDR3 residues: CAISEVGSLSNQPQHF. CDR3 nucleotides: TGTGCCATCAGTGAGGTGGGCAGTCTTAGCAATCAGCCCCAGCATTTT.